This T cell receptor (beta chain) was found in a study of cytomegalovirus exposure and HLA in healthy donors. Regarding the study as a whole: Differences between HLA loci emerged in a later analysis of TCR association rates, with DRB1 most and HLA-C fewest. In a later analysis, TCR beta V- and J-gene trimming showed a link to a missense DCLRE1C variant. Apart from CMV serostatus, no immune exposure information was available. TCR beta sequences reportedly predicted most subjects' HLA-A and HLA-B alleles accurately.

The PCR employed 60 Vbeta primers together with 13 Jbeta primers. Here immunoSEQ multiplex PCR was the method, and the copy in TCRdb shows in-frame clones only, minus some. Among around 170,000 clones listed, roughly 71% were seen once. This clone was found a few times. Antigen: not known. J lost 3 bases, V lost 2 bases, and 5 bases had no gene match. Per the germline V gene, CDR1 is SEHNR and CDR2 is FQNEAQ (reference sequence). This CDR3 contains 15 residues. The chain uses TRBV7-9 and TRBJ2-7, with 9 bases aligning to TRBD2. Sequencing was done on a sample of PBMCs. This receptor was taken from a girl aged 5-17 years in good health and CMV-seronegative. The CDR3 region is CASSLRELAGYEQYF. The DNA for the CDR3 is TGTGCCAGCAGCTTACGGGAACTAGCGGGCTACGAGCAGTACTTC.